These T cell receptor beta chains were read from a single sample in a study of blood T cell repertoires in COVID-19. Data came from immunoSEQ multiplex PCR; TCRdb stores just in-frame clones and leaves some out. In the table there are more than 300,000 clones, about 87% of which are singletons. Sequencing used peripheral blood. These receptors were collected from a woman aged 30 to 39 with COVID-19, enrolled during active disease. CDR3s include the opening cysteine and the closing phenylalanine or tryptophan. D genes are given only for firm matches. Expanded clones are given a class, and other clones once, few, many or no size at all.

CDR3: CASSASRGQGEQPQHF
DNA: TGTGCCAGTAGTGCCTCCCGGGGACAGGGGGAACAGCCCCAGCATTTT
D: TRBD1
J: TRBJ1-5
V: TRBV19
size: -

CDR3: CATSREGLATNEKLFF
DNA: TGTGCCACCAGCAGAGAAGGACTAGCAACTAATGAAAAACTGTTTTTT
D: -
J: TRBJ1-4
V: TRBV15
size: -

CDR3: CASSQAGRGGYTF
DNA: TGTGCCAGCAGCCAAGCAGGTAGGGGCGGCTACACCTTC
D: -
J: TRBJ1-2
V: TRBV3-1/TRBV3-2
size: -

CDR3: CASSLAHGGEAFF
DNA: TGTGCCAGCAGCTTAGCGCACGGAGGAGAAGCTTTCTTT
D: -
J: TRBJ1-1
V: TRBV7-9
size: -

CDR3: CSVEYMTSGQETQYF
DNA: TGCAGCGTTGAATATATGACTAGCGGGCAAGAGACCCAGTACTTC
D: TRBD2
J: TRBJ2-5
V: TRBV29-1
size: once

CDR3: CASSPDNNQPQHF
DNA: TGTGCCAGCTCACCAGACAATAATCAGCCCCAGCATTTT
D: -
J: TRBJ1-5
V: TRBV18
size: -

CDR3: CASSLGRSNEQFF
DNA: TGTGCCAGCAGTTTGGGCAGGTCGAATGAGCAGTTCTTC
D: -
J: TRBJ2-1
V: TRBV28
size: -

CDR3: CAMRGRMNTEAFF
DNA: TGTGCCATGCGGGGACGGATGAACACTGAAGCTTTCTTT
D: -
J: TRBJ1-1
V: TRBV2
size: -

CDR3: CASSQDGTGSYGYTF
DNA: TGCGCCAGCAGCCAAGACGGTACGGGTTCCTATGGCTACACCTTC
D: -
J: TRBJ1-2
V: TRBV4-1
size: -

CDR3: CASSLFWGGETQYF
DNA: TGTGCCAGCAGTTTATTTTGGGGGGGAGAGACCCAGTACTTC
D: TRBD2
J: TRBJ2-5
V: TRBV27
size: -

CDR3: CAIKGQVSYNEQFF
DNA: TGTGCCATCAAGGGACAGGTTTCCTACAATGAGCAGTTCTTC
D: TRBD1
J: TRBJ2-1
V: TRBV10-3
size: -

CDR3: CAWTGTGGSGANVLTF
DNA: TGTGCCTGGACGGGGACAGGGGGCTCTGGGGCCAACGTCCTGACTTTC
D: TRBD1
J: TRBJ2-6
V: TRBV30
size: -

CDR3: CASSLRGKNEKLFF
DNA: TGTGCCAGCAGCTTGCGGGGAAAAAATGAAAAACTGTTTTTT
D: -
J: TRBJ1-4
V: TRBV5-4
size: -

CDR3: CASSYRSQETQYF
DNA: TGTGCCAGCAGTTATAGATCCCAAGAGACCCAGTACTTC
D: -
J: TRBJ2-5
V: TRBV6-2/TRBV6-3
size: -

CDR3: CASRDTLYEQYF
DNA: TGTGCCAGTAGGGACACACTCTACGAGCAGTACTTC
D: -
J: TRBJ2-7
V: TRBV19
size: few

CDR3: CASIDYSDSRAGYTF
DNA: TGTGCCAGCATCGATTATTCGGACTCACGAGCAGGCTACACCTTC
D: -
J: TRBJ1-2
V: TRBV6-5
size: -

CDR3: CASSVGQGVEKLFF
DNA: TGTGCCAGCAGCGTGGGACAGGGAGTTGAAAAACTGTTTTTT
D: TRBD1
J: TRBJ1-4
V: TRBV9
size: -

CDR3: CASSSGLAPGGQFF
DNA: TGTGCCAGCAGCTCCGGACTGGCCCCCGGCGGGCAGTTCTTC
D: -
J: TRBJ2-1
V: TRBV7-9
size: -

CDR3: CASSLSSLDHPGDYGYTF
DNA: TGTGCCAGCAGCTTATCCTCGTTAGATCACCCCGGGGACTATGGCTACACCTTC
D: -
J: TRBJ1-2
V: TRBV7-3
size: once

CDR3: CASSMGQGNTEAFF
DNA: TGCGCCAGCAGTATGGGTCAGGGGAACACTGAAGCTTTCTTT
D: -
J: TRBJ1-1
V: TRBV5-1
size: -